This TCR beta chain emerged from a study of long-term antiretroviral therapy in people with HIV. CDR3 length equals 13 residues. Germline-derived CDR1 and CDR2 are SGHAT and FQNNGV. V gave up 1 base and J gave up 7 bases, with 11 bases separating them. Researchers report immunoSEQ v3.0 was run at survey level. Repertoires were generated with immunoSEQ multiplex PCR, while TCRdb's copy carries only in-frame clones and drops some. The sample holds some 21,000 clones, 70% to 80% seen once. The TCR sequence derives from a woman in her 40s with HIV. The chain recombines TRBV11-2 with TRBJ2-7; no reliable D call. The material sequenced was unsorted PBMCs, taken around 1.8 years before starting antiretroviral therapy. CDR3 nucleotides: TGTGCCAGCAGCTTAGGGGGTCCGCAGGAGCAGTACTTC. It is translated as CASSLGGPQEQYF.